The rows below give T cell receptor beta chains drawn from one sample of a study of blood T cell repertoires in COVID-19. The data were produced by immunoSEQ multiplex PCR, yet TCRdb's version contains in-frame clones alone and is incomplete. The profile shows under 400,000 clones, roughly 90% of them singletons. Sequencing was done on a sample of peripheral blood. All receptors come from a woman aged 25 to 39 with COVID-19, enrolled during active disease. CDR3s include the opening cysteine and the closing phenylalanine or tryptophan. Fields, in order: V gene, D gene, J gene, clone size, CDR3 protein, CDR3 DNA. A D gene is named only where the DNA matches it firmly. Not all rows give a size; the values are once, few, many and, for expanded clones, a class.

v_gene: TRBV9; d_gene: TRBD2; j_gene: TRBJ2-1; abundance: -; CDR3aa: CASSSSGVYNEQFF; CDR3nt: TGTGCCAGCAGCAGTAGCGGGGTTTACAATGAGCAGTTCTTC
v_gene: TRBV5-6; d_gene: -; j_gene: TRBJ1-1; abundance: once; CDR3aa: CASSLMRTEAFF; CDR3nt: TGTGCCAGCAGCTTGATGAGGACTGAAGCTTTCTTT
v_gene: TRBV28; d_gene: -; j_gene: TRBJ2-1; abundance: -; CDR3aa: CATEALGTYEQFF; CDR3nt: TGTGCCACCGAGGCCCTAGGCACCTATGAGCAGTTCTTC
v_gene: TRBV18; d_gene: TRBD1; j_gene: TRBJ2-1; abundance: -; CDR3aa: CASSRSADRGLF; CDR3nt: TGTGCCAGCTCACGGTCAGCGGACAGGGGGCTCTTC
v_gene: TRBV4-1; d_gene: -; j_gene: TRBJ2-7; abundance: -; CDR3aa: CASSQGLSYEQYF; CDR3nt: TGCGCCAGCAGCCAGGGGCTCTCCTACGAGCAGTACTTC
v_gene: TRBV12-3/TRBV12-4; d_gene: -; j_gene: TRBJ2-5; abundance: -; CDR3aa: CASSFTTQETQYF; CDR3nt: TGTGCCAGCAGTTTTACGACACAAGAGACCCAGTACTTC
v_gene: TRBV25-1; d_gene: TRBD1; j_gene: TRBJ2-7; abundance: -; CDR3aa: CASSLGTGPGSYEQYF; CDR3nt: TGTGCCAGCAGTTTGGGGACAGGCCCTGGGTCCTACGAGCAGTACTTC
v_gene: TRBV15; d_gene: -; j_gene: TRBJ2-5; abundance: -; CDR3aa: CATSRDPEVGIETQYF; CDR3nt: TGTGCCACCAGCAGAGATCCGGAGGTGGGGATCGAGACCCAGTACTTC
v_gene: TRBV5-1; d_gene: TRBD2; j_gene: TRBJ2-7; abundance: -; CDR3aa: CASTETSGRIDEQYF; CDR3nt: TGCGCCAGCACGGAGACTAGCGGGAGGATAGACGAGCAGTACTTC
v_gene: TRBV19; d_gene: TRBD1; j_gene: TRBJ1-5; abundance: few; CDR3aa: CASSPRPDRSNQPQHF; CDR3nt: TGTGCCAGTAGTCCACGCCCGGACAGGTCAAATCAGCCCCAGCATTTT
v_gene: TRBV18; d_gene: TRBD1; j_gene: TRBJ2-2; abundance: -; CDR3aa: CASSPRQTGDTGELFF; CDR3nt: TGTGCCAGCTCACCACGGCAGACAGGGGACACCGGGGAGCTGTTTTTT
v_gene: TRBV12-2; d_gene: -; j_gene: TRBJ2-2; abundance: -; CDR3aa: CASRLGGGLAGIRGAVF; CDR3nt: TGTGCAAGTCGCCTTGGTGGGGGACTAGCGGGGATACGGGGAGCTGTTTTT
v_gene: TRBV25-1; d_gene: -; j_gene: TRBJ2-5; abundance: -; CDR3aa: CASSELAAVETQYF; CDR3nt: TGTGCCAGCAGTGAGTTGGCCGCGGTTGAGACCCAGTACTTC
v_gene: TRBV7-8; d_gene: TRBD2; j_gene: TRBJ2-3; abundance: -; CDR3aa: CASSLREGRTDTQYF; CDR3nt: TGTGCCAGCAGCTTAAGGGAGGGGCGGACAGATACGCAGTATTTT
v_gene: TRBV21-1; d_gene: -; j_gene: TRBJ1-4; abundance: -; CDR3aa: CASSKWRGTNEKLFF; CDR3nt: TGTGCCAGCAGCAAGTGGCGGGGCACTAATGAAAAACTGTTTTTT
v_gene: TRBV27; d_gene: -; j_gene: TRBJ1-1; abundance: -; CDR3aa: CASSPSGFTNTEAFF; CDR3nt: TGTGCCAGCAGTCCGTCAGGGTTTACCAACACTGAAGCTTTCTTT